These T cell receptor beta chains were read from a single sample in a study of T cell responses to AZD1222 COVID-19 vaccine. Libraries were prepared by immunoSEQ multiplex PCR; TCRdb keeps only in-frame clonotypes and omits some of them. In the table there are 100,000 to 150,000 clones, around 87% of which are singletons. Source: peripheral blood, taken on day 0 of AZD1222 vaccination. These receptors came from an adult in good health. The CDR3 runs from the conserved cysteine through the conserved F or W. Not all rows give a size; the values are once, few, many and, for expanded clones, a class.

j_call | v_call | clone_size | cdr3_aa
TRBJ2-7 | TRBV3-1/TRBV3-2 | NA | CASSQDDIQQYF
TRBJ2-5 | TRBV6-6 | NA | CASSYSNYPTQETQYF
TRBJ1-4 | TRBV19 | once | CASRQGATNEKLFF
TRBJ1-1 | TRBV12-3/TRBV12-4 | NA | CASRLGEGTEAFF
TRBJ2-2 | TRBV28 | few | CASSFTRLTGELFF
TRBJ1-3 | TRBV5-6 | NA | CASRRTSGNTIYF
TRBJ1-6 | TRBV2 | NA | CASSETGVRSSYNSPLHF
TRBJ1-5 | TRBV19 | NA | CASSTLDRAPNQPQHF
TRBJ2-7 | TRBV15 | NA | CATRSPSSYEQYF
TRBJ2-7 | TRBV10-3 | NA | CAISELAGGSYEQYF
TRBJ1-2 | TRBV21-1 | NA | CASRDRGGYGYTF
TRBJ2-7 | TRBV11-2 | NA | CASSSIRGRDYEQYF
TRBJ1-6 | TRBV5-1 | NA | CASSPGQGKSPLHF
TRBJ1-6 | TRBV5-1 | once | CASSDRPPSSYNSPLHF
TRBJ2-2 | TRBV28 | NA | CASSLFPQGRTGELFF
TRBJ2-5 | TRBV9 | NA | CASSAGGLAGVETQYF
TRBJ2-4 | TRBV2 | NA | CASTLGGGGAKNIQYF
TRBJ1-6 | TRBV7-9 | NA | CASSEGDYSPLHF
TRBJ1-6 | TRBV18 | NA | CASSPSTLGDSPLHF
TRBJ2-1 | TRBV21-1 | NA | CASKLGLGVFYNEQFF
TRBJ2-5 | TRBV18 | NA | CASSTAEETQYF
TRBJ2-7 | TRBV5-1 | once | CASSFNSYEQYF
TRBJ2-3 | TRBV7-3 | NA | CASSLADTQYF
TRBJ1-6 | TRBV10-2 | once | CASRGLTANNSPLHF
TRBJ2-7 | TRBV5-6 | NA | CASSPGAGNYEQYF
TRBJ2-4 | TRBV25-1 | NA | CASSESPSGGAKNIQYF
TRBJ2-1 | TRBV5-4 | once | CASSLGRAGGDNEQFF
TRBJ1-5 | TRBV18 | NA | CASSAFEPLSNQPQHF
TRBJ2-7 | TRBV30 | NA | CAWSRGLDEQYF
TRBJ1-5 | TRBV12-3/TRBV12-4 | NA | CATCAGYNQPQHF
TRBJ1-2 | TRBV19 | NA | CASEDRVGARGSNYGYTF
TRBJ1-2 | TRBV28 | NA | CASSRTEGYTF
TRBJ2-3 | TRBV6-6 | NA | CASSRTASTDTQYF
TRBJ2-7 | TRBV3-1/TRBV3-2 | NA | CASSHGDRSSYEQYF
TRBJ1-5 | TRBV20-1 | once | CSASYGTNHQPQHF
TRBJ2-3 | TRBV4-2 | NA | CASSQALAGRDTQYF
TRBJ1-6 | TRBV30 | NA | CAWGRSPYNSPLHF
TRBJ2-5 | TRBV5-1 | NA | CASSLLAGQETQYF
TRBJ2-2 | TRBV7-2 | NA | CASSFRVPGELFF
TRBJ2-2 | TRBV21-1 | NA | CASSSRGLLHGELFF
TRBJ1-1 | TRBV28 | NA | CASSLLGRDTEAFF
TRBJ1-1 | TRBV5-1 | NA | CASSLAGVGEAFF
TRBJ1-5 | TRBV6-5 | NA | CASKGGVEVPQHF
TRBJ2-7 | TRBV2 | NA | CASSQTSYEQYF
TRBJ1-5 | TRBV19 | NA | CASSRGTSGNQPQHF
TRBJ2-7 | TRBV11-1 | once | CASSYGTSGGPGEQYF
TRBJ2-7 | TRBV6-2/TRBV6-3 | NA | CASSWSSGYEQYF
TRBJ2-2 | TRBV3-1/TRBV3-2 | NA | CASSQGAGGNTGELFF
TRBJ2-7 | TRBV19 | NA | CASSKGRQGSFYEQYF
TRBJ1-2 | TRBV3-1/TRBV3-2 | NA | CASSQARGFVYTF
TRBJ2-7 | TRBV7-9 | NA | CASSPPGGGGYEQYF
TRBJ2-7 | TRBV24-1 | NA | CATSDPPRGAYEQYF
TRBJ2-7 | TRBV9 | NA | CASSVLPGQDYEQYF
TRBJ2-7 | TRBV25-1 | NA | CASSGDWTGRNEQYF
TRBJ2-1 | TRBV6-2/TRBV6-3 | NA | CASSAGTSGGRYNEQFF
TRBJ1-2 | TRBV19 | NA | CASSPSTGNGYTF
TRBJ1-4 | TRBV28 | NA | CASSPLDRPRKLFF
TRBJ1-2 | TRBV4-1 | NA | CASSQPGQGGTNYGYTF